This T cell receptor beta chain was recovered during a study of glioma-infiltrating T cells after dendritic cell vaccination. In the study overall: At biweekly intervals, patients got three intradermal dendritic cell vaccine injections. Study-level points and caveats: Estimated pretreatment TIL content predicted outcome after dendritic cell vaccination.

This clone has just a few counts. Antigen unknown. In germline, CDR1 is MNHNY, CDR2 SVGAGI (reference sequence). This CDR3 spans 14 amino acids. Trimming took off 4 bases at V and 4 bases at J, with 12 bases between the two ends. The primer mix had 60 V beta and 13 J beta primers. Profiling relied on immunoSEQ multiplex PCR, and the TCRdb table lists in-frame clones only, not all of them. The sample includes roughly 98,000 clones, 80% to 90% seen only once; the top ten take approximately 14%. The material sequenced was blood, taken before dendritic cell vaccination. This receptor was taken from a human donor with glioblastoma. This chain uses TRBV6-6 with TRBJ2-3; possibly TRBD1 for D (6 bases). The CDR3 DNA sequence: TGTGCCAGCAGTTTTGGGGGCGAGGCAGATACGCAGTATTTT. Protein: CASSFGGEADTQYF.